Listed here are 29 T cell receptor beta chains from one sample, sequenced in a study of T cell responses to AZD1222 COVID-19 vaccine. Sequenced by immunoSEQ multiplex PCR; TCRdb stores in-frame clones only, minus some. The sample has 54,000 or so clones; 88% are singletons. This specimen was peripheral blood, taken on day 0 of AZD1222 vaccination. Receptors originate from an adult in good health.

This rearrangement joins TRBV6-5 to TRBJ1-5; D gene ambiguous. The CDR3 has 15 residues. V was trimmed by 5 bases and J by 0 bases, leaving 11 bases between them. Germline V lookup: CDR1 MNHEY, CDR2 SVGAGI. DNA for the CDR3: TGTGCCAGCAGTCTGGACCGGGATAGCAATCAGCCCCAGCATTTT. Protein: CASSLDRDSNQPQHF.

The chain employs TRBV5-1 and TRBJ2-1; D gene unclear. CDR1 is SGHRS, CDR2 YFSETQ, per germline. Trimming pared 4 bases from V and 0 bases from J, leaving 11 bases between. The CDR3 has 15 residues. The CDR3 coding sequence is TGCGCCAGCAGCCCCACCCTGAGCTCCTACAATGAGCAGTTCTTC. Translation: CASSPTLSSYNEQFF.

The rearrangement links TRBV7-2 to TRBJ2-3, with unresolved D. Deletions cut 5 bases from V and 2 bases from J, with 8 bases between. This CDR3 comprises 13 residues. Germline V gives CDR1 SGHTA, CDR2 FQGNSA. The CDR3 DNA is TGTGCCAGCAGCCCCCGTCTCACAGATACGCAGTATTTT. It specifies CASSPRLTDTQYF.

The V gene is TRBV28, the J gene TRBJ1-2; weak D call: TRBD1 (6 bases). The germline V gene has CDR1 MDHEN and CDR2 SYDVKM. V lost 5 bases and J lost 7, with 14 bases in between. CDR3 length equals 13 residues. The CDR3 is CASSTPGVRGYTF. In DNA, the CDR3 is TGTGCCAGCAGTACCCCAGGGGTTCGTGGCTACACCTTC.

The chain joins TRBV24-1 to TRBJ1-3; D is unclear. The CDR3 consists of 14 residues. V lost 6 bases and J 3 bases, leaving 11 bases between the germline ends. Per the germline V gene, CDR1 is KGHDR and CDR2 is SFDVKD. In DNA form, the CDR3 reads TGTGCCACCAGTCCGGGAATGGGTGGAAACACCATATATTTT. This translates into CATSPGMGGNTIYF.

This chain uses TRBV30 with TRBJ1-6, with D hard to call. This CDR3 contains 14 residues. The V gene lost 2 bases and the J gene lost 6 bases, with 11 bases spanning the gap. Germline values: CDR1 GTSNPN, CDR2 SVGIG (reference sequence). This CDR3 reads CAWSTQVINSPLHF. For the CDR3, the DNA is TGTGCCTGGAGTACGCAGGTTATTAATTCACCCCTCCACTTT.

This clone was seen just once. The V call is TRBV29-1, the J call TRBJ1-1; D uncertain. Germline V gene sequence: CDR1 SQVTM, CDR2 ANQGSEA. Trimming removed 2 bases from V and 6 bases from J, with 4 bases in between. The CDR3 runs to 10 residues. Here the CDR3 reads CSVERPEAFF. The DNA of the CDR3 is TGCAGCGTTGAACGACCTGAAGCTTTCTTT. Full variable domain (outside the CDR3, taken from reference TRBV29-1 and TRBJ1-1): SAVISQKPSRDICQRGTSLTIQCQVDSQVTMMFWYRQQPGQSLTLIATANQGSEATYESGFVIDKFPISRPNLTFSTLTVSNMSPEDSSIYLCSVERPEAFFGQGTRLTVV.

This clone was detected only once. The chain is built from TRBV3-1 (or the pseudogene TRBV3-2) and TRBJ2-7, with 8 bases fitting TRBD1. This CDR3 is built from 13 residues. CDR1 is LGHDT, CDR2 YNNKEL, per germline (reference sequence). J was trimmed by 6 bases and V by 2 bases; bases with no gene match: 3. The CDR3 region has the DNA TGTGCCAGCAGCCAAACACAGGGGGGCGAGCAGTACTTC. This encodes CASSQTQGGEQYF.

J is TRBJ1-5 and V is TRBV4-1; TRBD1 agrees at 8 bases. CDR1 and CDR2 from the germline V gene are MGHRA and YSYEKL. The CDR3 totals 15 residues. V shed 3 bases and J 7 bases; nucleotides not matched to a gene: 8. CDR3 in DNA: TGCGCCAGCAGCCAGCATTACAGGGGGGGGCAGCCCCAGCATTTT. It specifies CASSQHYRGGQPQHF.

This chain links TRBV27 with TRBJ1-2; 10 bases align to TRBD1. The germline CDR1 and CDR2 sequences are MNHEY and SMNVEV (reference sequence). The CDR3 runs 16 residues. After removal of 5 bases from V and 7 bases from J, the junction contained 13 bases not matched to a gene. CDR3 coding DNA: TGTGCCAGCAGTAATCGACAGGGGGCGAACCACCTTGGCTACACCTTC. As protein: CASSNRQGANHLGYTF.

This chain connects TRBV7-9 to TRBJ1-5, with D uncertain. In germline, CDR1 is SEHNR, CDR2 FQNEAQ (reference sequence). V was shortened by 5 bases and J by 10 bases, with 18 bases between the two germline ends. The CDR3 has 14 residues. The CDR3 protein is CASSPEGEVSPQHF. The CDR3 DNA sequence: TGTGCCAGCAGCCCTGAAGGAGAAGTGTCTCCCCAGCATTTT.

This clone was found once. The V gene is TRBV5-1, the J gene TRBJ1-2; weak D call: TRBD1 (6 bases). Germline V gene sequence: CDR1 SGHRS, CDR2 YFSETQ. V lost 0 bases and J 4 bases, leaving 13 bases between the germline ends. The CDR3 is 15 residues long. The CDR3 sequence: CASSLVGGPGYGYTF. CDR3 coding DNA: TGCGCCAGCAGCTTGGTGGGGGGGCCGGGCTATGGCTACACCTTC.

The CDR3 loop is CASSEARTGEQFF. CDR3 DNA: TGTGCCAGCAGTGAAGCCAGAACAGGGGAGCAGTTCTTC. This chain uses TRBV2 with TRBJ2-1; D might be TRBD1 (6 bases). From germline, CDR1 is SNHLY and CDR2 FYNNEI. Trimming removed 0 bases at V and 10 bases at J, with 10 bases between. CDR3 length equals 13 residues.

The J gene is TRBJ1-4, the V gene TRBV25-1; 9 bases line up with TRBD1. V trimming: 2 bases; J trimming: 6 bases; junction bases outside the gene matches: 1. CDR1 is MGHDK and CDR2 is SYGVNS in the germline V gene. This CDR3 has 14 amino acids. The CDR3 protein is CASSEGDRDEKLFF. The CDR3 bases are TGTGCCAGCAGTGAAGGGGACAGGGATGAAAAACTGTTTTTT.

V and J are TRBV6-5 and TRBJ2-7, with D possibly being TRBD2 (5 bases). Germline V gene sequence: CDR1 MNHEY, CDR2 SVGAGI. The V and J ends lost 2 bases and 4 bases respectively, with 15 bases between them. The CDR3 covers 15 residues. CDR3 sequence (DNA): TGTGCCAGCAGTTACCCCGCCGGGAACAAGTACGAGCAGTACTTC. It encodes CASSYPAGNKYEQYF.

This chain uses TRBV5-8 with TRBJ2-4; D unclear. Trimming left V 2 bases short and J 5 bases short, with 14 bases between. The germline gives CDR1 SGHTS, CDR2 YDEGEE. The CDR3 covers 15 residues. CDR3 coding DNA: TGTGCCAGCAGCTTTTCCCAATACACTCAAAACATTCAGTACTTC. This encodes CASSFSQYTQNIQYF.

The rearrangement uses TRBV4-1 and TRBJ2-2; TRBD2 aligns across 10 bases. Germline V gene sequence: CDR1 MGHRA, CDR2 YSYEKL. J was trimmed by 1 base and V by 1 base; bases with no gene match: 3. The CDR3 contains 17 residues. The DNA of the CDR3 is TGCGCCAGCAGCCAAGTGGGACTAGCGAGGAACACCGGGGAGCTGTTTTTT. It translates to CASSQVGLARNTGELFF.

The chain is built from TRBV24-1 and TRBJ2-7; TRBD1 might be the D (5 bases). V was shortened by 3 bases and J by 6 bases, with 20 bases between the two germline ends. Germline values: CDR1 KGHDR, CDR2 SFDVKD. CDR3 size: 16 residues. The CDR3 DNA is TGTGCCACCAGTGATGGTTCATCAGGGTCGTTTGGCGAGCAGTACTTC. Translated, it gives CATSDGSSGSFGEQYF.

CDR3 region: CASSQDGLAGNEQFF. The DNA for the CDR3 is TGTGCCAGCAGCCAAGACGGACTAGCAGGCAATGAGCAGTTCTTC. The rearrangement joins TRBV3-1 (or the pseudogene TRBV3-2) to TRBJ2-1; 8 bases line up with TRBD2. V dropped 0 bases and J dropped 6; count of bases not matched to a gene: 4. This CDR3 has 15 amino acids. CDR1 and CDR2 from the germline V gene are LGHDT and YNNKEL (reference sequence).

The chain uses TRBV7-2 and TRBJ1-2; the D is unclear. This CDR3 contains 12 residues. Germline lookup yields CDR1 SGHTA and CDR2 FQGNSA. Deletions cut 0 bases from V and 6 bases from J, with 5 bases between. In nucleotides, the CDR3 is TGTGCCAGCAGCTTAGCAGGCGATGGCTACACCTTC. Protein sequence: CASSLAGDGYTF.

The chain couples TRBV11-3 to TRBJ2-7, with a tentative D call TRBD1 (5 bases). The V and J ends lost 1 base and 6 bases respectively, with 10 bases between them. Germline values: CDR1 SGHNT, CDR2 YENEEA. The CDR3 extends over 13 amino acids. CDR3 loop: CASSLGRAGEQYF. CDR3 coding DNA: TGTGCCAGCAGCTTAGGCAGGGCTGGCGAGCAGTACTTC.

The chain couples TRBV5-1 to TRBJ2-1; TRBD1 agrees at 8 bases. In germline, CDR1 is SGHRS, CDR2 YFSETQ. J lost 5 bases, V lost 0 bases, and 10 bases had no gene match. The CDR3 length is 17 residues. The CDR3 here is CASSLGQGFGLNNEQFF. CDR3 in DNA: TGCGCCAGCAGCTTGGGACAGGGGTTTGGTTTGAACAATGAGCAGTTCTTC.

This rearrangement joins TRBV5-1 to TRBJ1-5, with D maybe TRBD1 (5 bases). The germline CDR1 and CDR2 sequences are SGHRS and YFSETQ. CDR3 length: 13 residues. Trimming took 0 bases from V and 7 from J, leaving 8 bases between them. CDR3 nucleotides: TGCGCCAGCAGCTTGGACGGGGCGCAGCCCCAGCATTTT. Residues: CASSLDGAQPQHF. Supplemented by reference TRBV5-1 and TRBJ1-5, the full variable domain reads KAGVTQTPRYLIKTRGQQVTLSCSPISGHRSVSWYQQTPGQGLQFLFEYFSETQRNKGNFPGRFSGRQFSNSRSEMNVSTLELGDSALYLCASSLDGAQPQHFGDGTRLSIL.

CDR3 DNA sequence: TGTGCCAGCAGCGGAGGGACATTTAGCTGGACAGATACGCAGTATTTT. It is translated as CASSGGTFSWTDTQYF. V is TRBV25-1 and J is TRBJ2-3; the D gene could be TRBD1 or TRBD2 (6 bases each). Per the germline V gene, CDR1 is MGHDK and CDR2 is SYGVNS. This CDR3 is built from 16 residues. V gave up 6 bases and J gave up 3 bases, with 19 bases separating them.

The sample holds one count of this clone. The rearrangement joins TRBV5-1 to TRBJ1-4, with 8 bases identical to TRBD1. The trim removed 4 bases at V and 8 bases at J, leaving 10 bases unmatched. The CDR3 has 15 amino acids. Looked up from germline, CDR1 is SGHRS and CDR2 is YFSETQ. The CDR3 coding sequence is TGCGCCAGCAGCACCGGGACAGGAAGAGGGGAAAAACTGTTTTTT. Encoded protein: CASSTGTGRGEKLFF.

This chain joins TRBV6-5 and TRBJ2-1, with 10 bases fitting TRBD1. The V and J ends lost 4 bases and 8 bases, in that order; junction bases with no gene match: 11. Germline CDR1 MNHEY, CDR2 SVGAGI. The CDR3 totals 16 residues. CDR3 protein: CASSLGQGTGRDEQFF. CDR3 DNA: TGTGCCAGCAGTTTGGGACAGGGGACCGGTAGGGATGAGCAGTTCTTC.

This chain uses TRBV21-1 with TRBJ1-1; TRBD1, the table's D call, was not compared with the DNA. TRBV21-1 is a pseudogene segment. The CDR3 has 17 residues. In DNA form, the CDR3 reads TGTGCCAGCAGCAAAGCGCCCGGGACAGCTCCGAACACTGAAGCTTTCTTT. It is translated as CASSKAPGTAPNTEAFF.

V gene TRBV11-3 combines with J gene TRBJ2-5, with 8 bases aligning to TRBD2. CDR3 length equals 13 residues. The ends lost 6 bases at V and 2 bases at J; junction bases unmatched: 2. Germline V gene sequence: CDR1 SGHNT, CDR2 YENEEA. The DNA of the CDR3 is TGTGCCAGCAGAGCGGGAGTTCAAGAGACCCAGTACTTC. Residues: CASRAGVQETQYF. Together with reference TRBV11-3 and TRBJ2-5, the CDR3 gives the full variable domain: EAGVVQSPRYKIIEKKQPVAFWCNPISGHNTLYWYLQNLGQGPELLIRYENEEAVDDSQLPKDRFSAERLKGVDSTLKIQPAELGDSAVYLCASRAGVQETQYFGPGTRLLVL.

The J gene is TRBJ1-1, the V gene TRBV12-5; TRBD1 matches 7 bases. The CDR3 has 13 residues. In germline, CDR1 is LGHNT, CDR2 FRNRAP. V lost 7 bases, J lost 4 bases, and 6 bases stayed unmatched. The CDR3 DNA reads as TGTGCTAGTGCCCTCGACAGGGTCACTGAAGCTTTCTTT. Protein sequence: CASALDRVTEAFF.